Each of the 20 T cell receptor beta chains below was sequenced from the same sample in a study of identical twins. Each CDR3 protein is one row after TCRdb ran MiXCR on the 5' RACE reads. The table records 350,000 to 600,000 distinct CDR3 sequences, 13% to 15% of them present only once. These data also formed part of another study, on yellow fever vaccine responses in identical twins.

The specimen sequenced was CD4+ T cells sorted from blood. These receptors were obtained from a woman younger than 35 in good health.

The CDR3 region has the DNA TGCAGTGCTGCGGACCCAGCCCTCTACGAGCAGTACTTC. It specifies CSAADPALYEQYF. The genes are TRBV20-1 and TRBJ2-7; no definite D call. Germline V lookup: CDR1 DFQATT, CDR2 SNEGSKA (reference sequence). Trimming cost V 5 bases and J 3 bases, with 14 bases left between them. The CDR3 runs 13 residues.

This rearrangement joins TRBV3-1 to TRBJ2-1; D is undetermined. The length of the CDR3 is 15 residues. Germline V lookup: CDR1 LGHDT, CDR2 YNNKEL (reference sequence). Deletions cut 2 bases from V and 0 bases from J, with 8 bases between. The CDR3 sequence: CASSQRQFSYNEQFF. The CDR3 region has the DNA TGTGCCAGCAGCCAAAGGCAGTTCTCCTACAATGAGCAGTTCTTC.

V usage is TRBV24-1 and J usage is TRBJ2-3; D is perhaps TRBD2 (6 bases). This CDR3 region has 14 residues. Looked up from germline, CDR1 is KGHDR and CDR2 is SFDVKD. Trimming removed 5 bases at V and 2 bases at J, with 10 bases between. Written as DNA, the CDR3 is TGTGCCACCAGTGTCGCGGGACTCACAGATACGCAGTATTTT. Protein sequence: CATSVAGLTDTQYF.

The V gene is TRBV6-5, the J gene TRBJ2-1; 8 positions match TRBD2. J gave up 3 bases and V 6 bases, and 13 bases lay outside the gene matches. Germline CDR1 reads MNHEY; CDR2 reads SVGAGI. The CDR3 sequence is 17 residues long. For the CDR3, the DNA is TGTGCCAGCAGCTACACCCCGAAGCGGGAGAGCTACAATGAGCAGTTCTTC. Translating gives CASSYTPKRESYNEQFF.

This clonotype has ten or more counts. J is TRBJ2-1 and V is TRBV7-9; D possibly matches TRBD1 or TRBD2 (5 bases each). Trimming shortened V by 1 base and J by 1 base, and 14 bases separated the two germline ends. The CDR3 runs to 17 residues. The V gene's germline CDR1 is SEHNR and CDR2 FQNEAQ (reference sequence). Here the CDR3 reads CASSLGMGVGSYNEQFF. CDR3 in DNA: TGTGCCAGCAGCTTAGGAATGGGGGTCGGGTCCTACAATGAGCAGTTCTTC.

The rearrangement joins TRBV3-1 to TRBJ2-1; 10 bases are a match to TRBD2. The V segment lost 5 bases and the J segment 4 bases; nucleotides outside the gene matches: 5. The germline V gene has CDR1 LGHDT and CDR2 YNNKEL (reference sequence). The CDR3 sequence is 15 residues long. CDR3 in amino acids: CASSYGLAAYNEQFF. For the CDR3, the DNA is TGTGCCAGCAGCTACGGACTAGCGGCGTACAATGAGCAGTTCTTC.

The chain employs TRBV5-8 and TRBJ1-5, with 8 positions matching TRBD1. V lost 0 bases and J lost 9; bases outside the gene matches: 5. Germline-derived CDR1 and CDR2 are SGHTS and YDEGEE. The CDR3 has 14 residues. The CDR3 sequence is CASSLDDRGRPQHF. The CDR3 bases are TGTGCCAGCAGCTTGGACGACAGGGGTCGGCCCCAGCATTTT.

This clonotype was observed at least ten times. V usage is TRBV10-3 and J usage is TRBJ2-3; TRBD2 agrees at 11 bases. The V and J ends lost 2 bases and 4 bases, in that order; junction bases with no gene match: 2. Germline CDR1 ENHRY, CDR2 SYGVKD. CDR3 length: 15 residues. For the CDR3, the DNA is TGTGCCATCAGTGAGACTAGCGGGAGCCCAGATACGCAGTATTTT. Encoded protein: CAISETSGSPDTQYF.

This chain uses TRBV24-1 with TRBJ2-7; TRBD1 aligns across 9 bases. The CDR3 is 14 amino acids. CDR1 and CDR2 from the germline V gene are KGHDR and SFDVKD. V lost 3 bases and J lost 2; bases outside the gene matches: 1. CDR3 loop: CATSDRTGAYEQYF. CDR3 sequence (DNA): TGTGCCACCAGTGATAGGACAGGGGCCTACGAGCAGTACTTC.

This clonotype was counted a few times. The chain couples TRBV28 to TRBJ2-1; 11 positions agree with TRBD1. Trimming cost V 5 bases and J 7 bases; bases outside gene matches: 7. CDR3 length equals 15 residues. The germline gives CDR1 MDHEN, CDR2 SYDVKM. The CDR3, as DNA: TGTGCCAGCAGTCCGCCGGGACAGGGGGTGAATGAGCAGTTCTTC. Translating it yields CASSPPGQGVNEQFF. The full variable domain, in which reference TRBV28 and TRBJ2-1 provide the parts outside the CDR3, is DVKVTQSSRYLVKRTGEKVFLECVQDMDHENMFWYRQDPGLGLRLIYFSYDVKMKEKGDIPEGYSVSREKKERFSLILESASTNQTSMYLCASSPPGQGVNEQFFGPGTRLTVL.

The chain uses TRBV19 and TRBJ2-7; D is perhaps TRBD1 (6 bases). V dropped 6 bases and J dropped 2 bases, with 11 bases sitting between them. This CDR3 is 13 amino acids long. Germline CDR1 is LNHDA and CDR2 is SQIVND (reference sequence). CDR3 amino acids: CASSDRPTYEQYF. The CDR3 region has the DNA TGTGCCAGTAGCGACAGGCCAACCTACGAGCAGTACTTC.

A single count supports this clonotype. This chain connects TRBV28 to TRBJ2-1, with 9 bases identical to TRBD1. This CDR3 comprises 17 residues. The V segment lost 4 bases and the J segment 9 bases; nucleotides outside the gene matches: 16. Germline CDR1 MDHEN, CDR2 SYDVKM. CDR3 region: CASSSPSKGQGRGEQFF. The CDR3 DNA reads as TGTGCCAGCAGTTCCCCTAGTAAAGGACAGGGGAGGGGTGAGCAGTTCTTC.

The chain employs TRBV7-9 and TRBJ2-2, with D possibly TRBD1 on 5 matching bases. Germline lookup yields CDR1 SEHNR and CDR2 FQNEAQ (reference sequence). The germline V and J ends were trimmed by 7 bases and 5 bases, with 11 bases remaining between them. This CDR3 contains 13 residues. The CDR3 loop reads CASIGVWTGELFF. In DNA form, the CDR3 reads TGTGCCAGCATAGGGGTTTGGACCGGGGAGCTGTTTTTT.

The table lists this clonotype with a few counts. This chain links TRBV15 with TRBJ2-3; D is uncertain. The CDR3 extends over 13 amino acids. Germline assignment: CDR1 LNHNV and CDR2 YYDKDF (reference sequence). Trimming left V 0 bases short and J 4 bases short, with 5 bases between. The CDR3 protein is CATSRDFSDTQYF. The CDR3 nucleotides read TGTGCCACCAGCAGAGATTTCTCAGATACGCAGTATTTT.

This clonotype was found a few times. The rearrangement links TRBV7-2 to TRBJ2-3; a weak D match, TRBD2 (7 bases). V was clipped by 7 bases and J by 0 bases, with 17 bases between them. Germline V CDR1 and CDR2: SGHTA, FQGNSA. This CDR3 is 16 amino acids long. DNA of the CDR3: TGTGCCAGCACTTTGGGGAGGGGGGGAAGCACAGATACGCAGTATTTT. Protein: CASTLGRGGSTDTQYF.

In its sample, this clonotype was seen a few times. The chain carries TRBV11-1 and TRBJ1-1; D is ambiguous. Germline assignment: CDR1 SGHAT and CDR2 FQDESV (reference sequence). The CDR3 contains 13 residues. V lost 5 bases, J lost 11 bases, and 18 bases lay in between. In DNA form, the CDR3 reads TGTGCCAGCAGCCTCACCGGGAACGTGGGGGCTTTCTTT. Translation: CASSLTGNVGAFF.

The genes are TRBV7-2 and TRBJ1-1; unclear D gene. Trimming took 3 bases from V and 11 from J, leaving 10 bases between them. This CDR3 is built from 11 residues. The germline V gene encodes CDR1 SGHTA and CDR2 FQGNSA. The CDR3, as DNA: TGTGCCAGCAGCTTGATAAGGGATGCTTTCTTT. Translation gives CASSLIRDAFF.

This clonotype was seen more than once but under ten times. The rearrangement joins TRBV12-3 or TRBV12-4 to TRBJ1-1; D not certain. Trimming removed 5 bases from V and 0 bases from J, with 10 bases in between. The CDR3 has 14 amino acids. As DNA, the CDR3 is TGTGCCAGCAGTATCCGGGTCATGAACACTGAAGCTTTCTTT. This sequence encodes CASSIRVMNTEAFF.

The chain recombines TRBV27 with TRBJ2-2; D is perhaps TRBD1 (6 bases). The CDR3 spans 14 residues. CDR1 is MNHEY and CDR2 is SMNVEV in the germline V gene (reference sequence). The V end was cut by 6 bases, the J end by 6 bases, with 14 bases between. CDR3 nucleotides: TGTGCCAGCAGAACAGGGCTCTTCGCCGGGGAGCTGTTTTTT. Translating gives CASRTGLFAGELFF.

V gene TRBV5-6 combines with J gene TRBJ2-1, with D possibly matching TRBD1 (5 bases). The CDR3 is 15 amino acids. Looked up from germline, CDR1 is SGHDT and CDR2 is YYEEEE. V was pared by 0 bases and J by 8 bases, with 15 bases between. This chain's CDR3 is CASSLVGREEHEQFF. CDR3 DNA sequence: TGTGCCAGCAGCTTGGTAGGCAGGGAAGAACATGAGCAGTTCTTC.